This TCR beta chain was captured in a study of blood T cells in healthy people across ages (dated by TCRdb to the mid-2010s). Regarding the study in general: In model experiments, template switching captured roughly one uniquely barcoded TCR beta cDNA molecule for every two T cells. The study measured age-related changes in TCR beta repertoire diversity using deep sequencing normalized with unique cDNA molecular identifiers. For two donors (one aged 18 to 30 and one aged 80 or older), the study analyzed two additional independent replicas of 1 million unique cDNA reads from the same blood draw. Four age groups were formed from the donors: young (average about 16 years), middle-aged (more than 35), aged (more than 55) and long-lived (around 82). The paper as a whole reports these results and caveats: Compared with the aged group, the long-lived group had more naive CD4+ T cells, fewer expanded clones and increased TCR diversity, suggesting age selection. Observed TCR beta diversity correlated strongly with the percentage of naive T cells measured by flow cytometry. Because the CMV infection status of the donors was unknown, age-related changes in expanded clonotypes may potentially have been confounded. Because profiling used bulk unsorted PBMCs, naive and antigen-experienced compartments could not be compared conclusively. Total diversity estimates from one million sequenced T cells were considered lower bounds and underestimates. As age increased, observed TCR beta diversity per million T cells dropped in a roughly linear way, and a significant reduction was already evident by age around 41.

Donors were 40 or so systemically healthy Caucasian individuals from Russia aged roughly 6 to 100 years. About 10 milliliters of peripheral blood were drawn from each donor into EDTA-treated Vacutainer tubes. Ficoll-Paque density-gradient centrifugation was used to isolate PBMCs, with at least 6 million per sample. Total RNA was extracted from PBMCs with Trizol reagent, with at least 6 micrograms obtained per sample. The percentages of naive CD45RAhigh/CD27high T cells were determined by flow cytometry on a PBMC aliquot from every donor. Library construction relied on 5' RACE. Sequencing relied on an Illumina HiSeq 2500. The second PCR ran for about 6 to 11 cycles and used a J-beta primer mix along with a sample-barcoded 5' primer. A template-switch 5' adaptor carrying 12 random nucleotides introduced a unique molecular identifier onto each TCR beta cDNA molecule. Each sample yielded at least 3 million CDR3-containing paired-end reads. First-strand cDNA was synthesized from all RNA with the Mint cDNA synthesis kit, primed by a TRBC-specific oligonucleotide. All cDNA was treated with uracil-DNA glycosylase and then went through a first 18-cycle PCR with the universal primers M1SS and BC2_uni_R. For the original study's pipeline: For normalization, 1 million high-quality reads, each with a distinct molecular identifier, were randomly selected from each sample. Reads with shared molecular identifiers were discarded instead of being binned into consensus sequences. CDR3 identification, clonotype clustering and error correction used MiTCR with a Q25 quality threshold and the strictest error-elimination algorithm. A nonparametric unseen species model with Euler transformation was used to estimate a lower bound on total TCR beta diversity. TCRdb reanalyzed the raw reads on its own, using fastp at Q25 for trimming and MiXCR for clone calling, and kept in-frame beta chains. Each entry is one CDR3 protein sequence, shown with its most common DNA and genes. The V and J calls follow TCRdb's processing rather than the paper's. The sample table contains around 820,000 distinct CDR3 sequences; only one count was recorded for around a quarter of them. Of the sample, roughly 3.8% is held by the ten largest clones.

Comment on this clonotype: The target of this receptor is not known. No qualities accompany the bases; no much larger clone lies one base away.

This sample also belongs to another study, concerning T cells of mothers and their children. The second source states: Nine systemically healthy Caucasian individuals served as donors, namely three mothers together with their six children. cDNA synthesis consumed the entire amount of extracted RNA, loaded at 1.5 ug RNA in each 15 ul reaction. In the second PCR, the M1S primer introduced both the sample barcodes and 2-4 random nucleotides. Over 8 million TCR beta CDR3 reads were obtained for each mother, and approximately 3.2 million reads were obtained for each child. Thymic selection shapes the output of TCR recombination in a similar way in related and unrelated pairs, and inherited differences have a minor effect. Normalized repertoire overlap was always found to be slightly, but never significantly, higher in related mother-child pairs than in unrelated mother-child pairs. With a sensitivity of about 100 clones per million clonotypes, no persistent microchimeric T cell clones were detected. Deep NGS was used in the study to compare the TCR beta repertoires of mothers and children and to look for features that separate related mother-child pairs from unrelated individuals. The mean age was around 40 +/- 4 years for the mothers and approximately 11 +/- 4 years for the children. After adapter ligation was performed with NEBNext reagents, the libraries were sequenced on an Illumina HiSeq 2000 with 100+100 nt paired-end reads. Mother and child libraries were prepared a month apart and sequenced in separate runs to prevent cross-contamination. Between about 500,000 and 2,100,000 distinct TCR beta clonotypes were identified per donor. Naive TCR beta clonotypes were estimated from low-frequency clonotypes matched to each donor's FACS-determined naive share, without sorting.

Sequencing was done on a sample of blood. This clonotype originated in a boy aged 5-17 years in good health.

The CDR3 amino acid sequence is: CASSPNRDSPLHF. The DNA reads as follows: TGTGCCAGCTCGCCAAACAGGGATTCACCCCTCCACTTT. The receptor chain draws on TRBV18 and TRBJ1-6; tentative D gene TRBD1, with 6 bases matching. The V end loses 6 bases and the J end loses 8 bases, and a stretch of 11 bases separates them. The CDR3 contains 13 residues, cysteine and phenylalanine counted. Solely the CDR3 DNA is kept, with 39 bases framed from the first base. Via the germline V gene, CDR1 is KGHSH and CDR2 LQKENI.